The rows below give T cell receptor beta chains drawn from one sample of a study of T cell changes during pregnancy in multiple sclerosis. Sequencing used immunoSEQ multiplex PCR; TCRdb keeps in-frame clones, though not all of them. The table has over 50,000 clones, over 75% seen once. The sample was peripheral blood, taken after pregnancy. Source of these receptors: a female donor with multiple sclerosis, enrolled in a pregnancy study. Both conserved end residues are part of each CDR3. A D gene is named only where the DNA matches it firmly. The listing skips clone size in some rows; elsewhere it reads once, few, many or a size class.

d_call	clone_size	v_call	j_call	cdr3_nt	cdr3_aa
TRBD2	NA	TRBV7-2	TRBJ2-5	TGTGCCAGCAGCTTACTGACTAGCGGGGCCGGGGGAGAGACCCAGTACTTC	CASSLLTSGAGGETQYF
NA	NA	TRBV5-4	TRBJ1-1	TGTGCCAGCAGTACTACCATGAACACTGAAGCTTTCTTT	CASSTTMNTEAFF
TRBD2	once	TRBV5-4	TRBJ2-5	TGTGCCAGCAGCTTGTTTTTGCGTGGAGGAACTAGCGGGGGGGCAGAGACCCAGTACTTC	CASSLFLRGGTSGGAETQYF
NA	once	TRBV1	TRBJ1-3	TGCACCAGCAGCCCGACTCCCCTTATAGCTGGAAACACCATATATTTT	CTSSPTPLIAGNTIYF
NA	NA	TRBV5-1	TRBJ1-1	TGCGCCAGCAGCGGCGGTGGCACTGAAGCTTTCTTT	CASSGGGTEAFF
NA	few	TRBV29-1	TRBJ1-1	TGCAGCGTTTCGACAGGCTTGAACACTGAAGCTTTCTTT	CSVSTGLNTEAFF
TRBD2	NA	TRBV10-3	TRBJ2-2	TGTGCCATCAGTCTGACTAGCGGGGGGGCCTCGGGCACCGGGGAGCTGTTTTTT	CAISLTSGGASGTGELFF
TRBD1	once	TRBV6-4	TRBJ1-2	TGTGCCAGCACCCACCGGGACAGGGGACGCGGCTACACCTTC	CASTHRDRGRGYTF
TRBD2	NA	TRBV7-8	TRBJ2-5	TGTGCCAGCAGTTTACGGTCCCTAGCGGGGGGGCGGGAGACCCAGTACTTC	CASSLRSLAGGRETQYF
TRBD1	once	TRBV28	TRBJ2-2	TGTGCCAGCATTAGGACAGGGACCACCGGGGAGCTGTTTTTT	CASIRTGTTGELFF
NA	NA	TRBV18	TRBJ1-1	TGTGCCAGCTCACCAGGAGGAAGTGGGACTGAAGCTTTCTTT	CASSPGGSGTEAFF
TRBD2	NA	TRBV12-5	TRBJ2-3	TGTGCTAGTGGTTTAGTTCAGGACGGGACTAGCGGCACAGATACGCAGTATTTT	CASGLVQDGTSGTDTQYF
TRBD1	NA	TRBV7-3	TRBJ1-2	TGTGCCAGCAGCTTAACTCCGGGACAGGTGCATGGCTACACCTTC	CASSLTPGQVHGYTF
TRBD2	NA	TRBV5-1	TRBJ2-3	TGCGCCAGCACCCCCGTAGCGGGGGGGCTAAATACGCAGTATTTT	CASTPVAGGLNTQYF
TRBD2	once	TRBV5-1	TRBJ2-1	TGCGCCAGCAGCCCCGGACGGCTAGCGGGGGGTAAAACTACCTACAATGAGCAGTTCTTC	CASSPGRLAGGKTTYNEQFF
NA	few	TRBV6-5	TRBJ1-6	TGTGCCAGCAGACTGCGCTATAATTCACCCCTCCACTTT	CASRLRYNSPLHF
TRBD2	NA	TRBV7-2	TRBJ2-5	TGTGCCAGCAGCCGGACTAGCGGGGGGTACCAAGAGACCCAGTACTTC	CASSRTSGGYQETQYF
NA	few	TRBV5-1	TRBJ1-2	TGCGCCAGCAGCTTGAGGGAGGACTATGGCTACACCTTC	CASSLREDYGYTF
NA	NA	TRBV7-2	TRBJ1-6	TGTGCCAGCAGCCGTGAAATCAGGTCACCCCTCCACTTT	CASSREIRSPLHF
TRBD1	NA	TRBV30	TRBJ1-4	TGTGCGATGACAGGGGTGGGTGAAAAACTGTTTTTT	CAMTGVGEKLFF
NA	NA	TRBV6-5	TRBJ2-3	TGTGCCAGCTGCCAGGGGTACACAGATACGCAGTATTTT	CASCQGYTDTQYF
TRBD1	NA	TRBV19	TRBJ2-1	TGTGCCAGTAGTATTGACAGGGTTGGGTACAATGAGCAGTTCTTC	CASSIDRVGYNEQFF
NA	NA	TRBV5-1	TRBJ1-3	TGCGCCAGCAGCTTGGTTATTGGTGGAGGAGGAAACACCATATATTTT	CASSLVIGGGGNTIYF
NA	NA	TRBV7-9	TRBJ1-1	TGTGCCAGCAGCTTAGTTGAGGACACTGAAGCTTTCTTT	CASSLVEDTEAFF
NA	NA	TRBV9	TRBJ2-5	TGTGCCAGCAGCCCCCAACCTCGGGAGACCCAGTACTTC	CASSPQPRETQYF
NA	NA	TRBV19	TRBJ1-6	TGTGCCAGTAGTATCTTGGGGGCCGATAATTCACCCCTCCACTTT	CASSILGADNSPLHF
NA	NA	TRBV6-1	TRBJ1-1	TGTGCCAGCTCAAAGGACAGCTTAACGTACACTGAAGCTTTCTTT	CASSKDSLTYTEAFF
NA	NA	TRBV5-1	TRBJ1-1	TGCGCCAGCAGCTCGGGACACACTAGGGACACTGAAGCTTTCTTT	CASSSGHTRDTEAFF
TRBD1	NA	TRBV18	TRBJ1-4	TGTGCCAGCTCACTCATAACAGGGGGGAAACTGTTTTTT	CASSLITGGKLFF
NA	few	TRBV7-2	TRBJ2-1	TGTGCCAGCAGCTTATTCCCCCGGGGGGCGAATGAGCAGTTCTTC	CASSLFPRGANEQFF
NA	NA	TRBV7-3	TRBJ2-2	TGTGCCAGCAGCTCGAGCGGGGAGCTGTTTTTT	CASSSSGELFF
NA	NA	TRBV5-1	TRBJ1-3	TGCGCCAGCAGCCCCCTCTCTGGAAACACCATATATTTT	CASSPLSGNTIYF
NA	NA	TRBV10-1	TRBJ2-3	TGCGCCAGCAGTGAAGGCGCAGGGGCCACAGATACGCAGTATTTT	CASSEGAGATDTQYF
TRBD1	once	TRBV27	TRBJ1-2	TGTGCCAGCAGTCCCGGGACAGGGGGTGGCTACACCTTC	CASSPGTGGGYTF
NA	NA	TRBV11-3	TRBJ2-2	TGTGCCAGCAGCCCTACGAACGGTCCGAACACCGGGGAGCTGTTTTTT	CASSPTNGPNTGELFF
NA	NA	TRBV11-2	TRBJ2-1	TGTGCCAGCAGCCTGTCACAGGAGCAGTTCTTC	CASSLSQEQFF
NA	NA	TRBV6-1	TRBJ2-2	TGTGCCAGCTTGGGCTGGAGGGCCGGGGAGCTGTTTTTT	CASLGWRAGELFF
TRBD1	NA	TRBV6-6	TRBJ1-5	TGTGCCAGCAGTTACTCCCGACAGGGAAGGGGTCAGCCCCAGCATTTT	CASSYSRQGRGQPQHF
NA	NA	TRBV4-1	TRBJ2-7	TGCGCCAGCAGCCTACAGGTAAAAACCTACGAGCAGTACTTC	CASSLQVKTYEQYF
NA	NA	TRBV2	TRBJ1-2	TGTGCCAGCTTCGGGGTGAGGGACTATGGCTACACCTTC	CASFGVRDYGYTF
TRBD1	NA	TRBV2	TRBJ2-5	TGTGCCAGCAGTGTTGATGGTACAGGGGGGACCCAGTACTTC	CASSVDGTGGTQYF
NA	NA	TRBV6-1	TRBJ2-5	TGTGCCAGCAGTGATATCGGAGGGGGCGCGGGAGAGACCCAGTACTTC	CASSDIGGGAGETQYF
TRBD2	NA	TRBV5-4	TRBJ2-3	TGTGCCAGCAGCTTGGTGGGGCGGGGGGGCAGCGATACGCAGTATTTT	CASSLVGRGGSDTQYF
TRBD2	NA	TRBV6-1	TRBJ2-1	TGTGCCAGCGGCGCCGGACTAGCGCGGAACAATGAGCAGTTCTTC	CASGAGLARNNEQFF
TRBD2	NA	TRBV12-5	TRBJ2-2	TGTGCTAGTGGTTTGGTGACTAGCGGGGGGGCCGGGGAGCTGTTTTTT	CASGLVTSGGAGELFF
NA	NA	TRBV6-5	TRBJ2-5	TGTGCCAGCAGTTACCACAGGGAAGAGACCCAGTACTTC	CASSYHREETQYF
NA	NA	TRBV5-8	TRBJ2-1	TGTGCCAGCAGCCGGTTAGCGGTCAATGAGCAGTTCTTC	CASSRLAVNEQFF
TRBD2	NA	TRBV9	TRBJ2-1	TGTGCCAGCAGCCTGGGACTATACTCCTACAATGAGCAGTTCTTC	CASSLGLYSYNEQFF
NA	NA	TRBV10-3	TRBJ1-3	TGTGCCATCAGTGGAGGCGAGAGCTCTGGAAACACCATATATTTT	CAISGGESSGNTIYF
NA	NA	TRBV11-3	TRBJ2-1	TGTGCCAGCAGCTTAGGGGCGGGGACCCCTGAGCAGTTCTTC	CASSLGAGTPEQFF
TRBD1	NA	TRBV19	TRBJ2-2	TGTGCCAGTCAGGGGGAGAGCGGGGAGCTGTTTTTT	CASQGESGELFF
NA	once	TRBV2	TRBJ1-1	TGTGCCAGCAGTAGACAGCAGAACACTGAAGCTTTCTTT	CASSRQQNTEAFF
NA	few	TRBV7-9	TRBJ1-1	TGTGCCAGCAGCGAGATGACAGGAGACATGAACACTGAAGCTTTCTTT	CASSEMTGDMNTEAFF
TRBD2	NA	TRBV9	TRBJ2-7	TGTGCCAGCAGCGGTTCTGGGGGGGTCCTCTACGAGCAGTACTTC	CASSGSGGVLYEQYF
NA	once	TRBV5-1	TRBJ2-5	TGCGCCAGCACGGAAATCGGCGGCCAAGAGACCCAGTACTTC	CASTEIGGQETQYF
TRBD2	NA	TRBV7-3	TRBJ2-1	TGTGCCAGCAGCTTCTTGGGACTAGCGTTCAATGAGCAGTTCTTC	CASSFLGLAFNEQFF
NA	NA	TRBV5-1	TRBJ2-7	TGCGCCAGCAGCTTTTTGGGCAGGGCCAAGGACGAGCAGTACTTC	CASSFLGRAKDEQYF